This T cell receptor beta chain emerged from a study of blood T cell repertoires in COVID-19. The protocol was immunoSEQ multiplex PCR, while the TCRdb copy is restricted to in-frame clones and leaves out a portion. The sample has about 150,000 clones, approximately 73% seen once. The sample consisted of peripheral blood. This receptor was identified in a woman of 80 years or more with acute or convalescent COVID-19.

The CDR3 loop is CASSFERTNIYF. CDR3 nucleotides: TGTGCCAGCAGCTTCGAGAGAACCAACATATATTTT. V usage is TRBV7-2 and J usage is TRBJ1-3; D is ambiguous. CDR1 SGHTA and CDR2 FQGNSA come from the germline V gene. V was trimmed by 3 bases and J by 12 bases, leaving 12 bases between them. The CDR3 extends over 12 amino acids.